A selection of T cell receptor beta chains follows, all from one sample in a study of blood T cell repertoires in COVID-19. Method: immunoSEQ multiplex PCR; TCRdb's copy keeps in-frame clones and lacks some. The profile shows around 250,000 clones, 80% to 90% of them singletons. What was sequenced was peripheral blood. The receptors come from a woman younger than 45 with active or convalescent COVID-19. Both conserved end residues are trimmed from each CDR3. A D gene is named only where the DNA matches it firmly.

CDR3 protein: SASDLAVYNEQF
CDR3 length: 12
D gene: TRBD2
V gene: TRBV20-1

CDR3 protein: ASSLRGMRETQY
CDR3 length: 12
D gene: -
V gene: TRBV7-2

CDR3 protein: ASSLALWRGVLDTQY
CDR3 length: 15
D gene: TRBD2
V gene: TRBV7-2

CDR3 protein: ASSQETAITDTQY
CDR3 length: 13
D gene: -
V gene: TRBV4-2

CDR3 protein: ASSPNGETQY
CDR3 length: 10
D gene: -
V gene: TRBV18

CDR3 protein: ASSTGGYEQY
CDR3 length: 10
D gene: TRBD1
V gene: TRBV3-1/TRBV3-2

CDR3 protein: ASRTGPYSGNTIY
CDR3 length: 13
D gene: -
V gene: TRBV21-1

CDR3 protein: ASTPGGRGNTEAF
CDR3 length: 13
D gene: -
V gene: TRBV5-1

CDR3 protein: ASSLNYGYT
CDR3 length: 9
D gene: -
V gene: TRBV28

CDR3 protein: ASSIRQGGGYT
CDR3 length: 11
D gene: TRBD1
V gene: TRBV19

CDR3 protein: ASSTQDRGTPYEQY
CDR3 length: 14
D gene: TRBD1
V gene: TRBV19

CDR3 protein: ASSVEGVMNTEAF
CDR3 length: 13
D gene: -
V gene: TRBV9

CDR3 protein: ASAEISYNSPLH
CDR3 length: 12
D gene: -
V gene: TRBV13

CDR3 protein: ASSRLGEQY
CDR3 length: 9
D gene: -
V gene: TRBV6-2/TRBV6-3

CDR3 protein: ASSEGTARTYEQY
CDR3 length: 13
D gene: TRBD1
V gene: TRBV7-2